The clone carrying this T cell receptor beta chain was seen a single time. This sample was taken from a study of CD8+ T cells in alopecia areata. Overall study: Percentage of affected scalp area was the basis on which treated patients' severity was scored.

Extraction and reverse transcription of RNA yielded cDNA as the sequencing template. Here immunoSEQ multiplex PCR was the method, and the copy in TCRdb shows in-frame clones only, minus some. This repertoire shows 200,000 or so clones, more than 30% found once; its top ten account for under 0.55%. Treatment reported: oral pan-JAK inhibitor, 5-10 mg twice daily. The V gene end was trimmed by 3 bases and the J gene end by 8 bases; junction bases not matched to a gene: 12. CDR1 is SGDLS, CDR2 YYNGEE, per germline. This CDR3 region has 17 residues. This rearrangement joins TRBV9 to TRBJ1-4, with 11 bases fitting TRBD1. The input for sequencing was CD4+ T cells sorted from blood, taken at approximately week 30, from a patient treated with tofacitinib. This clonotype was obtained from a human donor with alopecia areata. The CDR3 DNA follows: TGTGCCAGCAGCGCTTCCGGACAGGGGGCACTGGGGGAAAAACTGTTTTTT. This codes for CASSASGQGALGEKLFF.